Listed below are T cell receptor beta chains from one sample, sequenced in a study of blood T cell repertoires in COVID-19. The protocol was immunoSEQ multiplex PCR, while the TCRdb copy is restricted to in-frame clones and leaves out a portion. The repertoire has about 90,000 clones, about 76% of them found once; the top ten carry roughly a tenth. What was sequenced was peripheral blood. These receptors were obtained from a woman older than 75 with acute or convalescent COVID-19. Each CDR3 is given with its conserved first and last residue. The D gene is left open where the match is weak. Part of the rows lack a size; the others show once, few, many or a class for expanded clones.

size,V,J,D,DNA,CDR3
once,TRBV5-6,TRBJ2-5,-,TGTGCCAGCAGCTTGGTCGAAGAGACCCAGTACTTC,CASSLVEETQYF
-,TRBV5-8,TRBJ1-5,TRBD1,TGTGCCAGCAGCTTGTGGAGACAGGGGGCCAGCAATCAGCCCCAGCATTTT,CASSLWRQGASNQPQHF
once,TRBV28,TRBJ2-7,-,TGTGCCAGCAGTAGAGGGGGAATTGGGTCCGAGCAGTACTTC,CASSRGGIGSEQYF
-,TRBV2,TRBJ1-6,-,TGTGCCAGCAGTAGTACAAATAATTCACCCCTCCACTTT,CASSSTNNSPLHF
-,TRBV5-1,TRBJ2-7,-,TGCGCCAGCGGCCCCGGGAGTTCCTACGAGCAGTACTTC,CASGPGSSYEQYF
few,TRBV5-4,TRBJ2-1,TRBD1,TGTGCCAGCAGCCAGGGACAGTTCCCTCAATTTGGCAATGAGCAGTTCTTC,CASSQGQFPQFGNEQFF
-,TRBV6-5,TRBJ2-7,-,TGTGCCAGTAGCGGGATGAGACAGGGTTTCTACGAGCAGTACTTC,CASSGMRQGFYEQYF
-,TRBV5-4,TRBJ2-1,TRBD2,TGTGCCAGCAGCTTGGCCCGGGGGGGGGATGAGCAGTTCTTC,CASSLARGGDEQFF
-,TRBV2,TRBJ2-3,-,TGTGCTAGCAGTGTGCGGGCCGCTGGGTATTTT,CASSVRAAGYF
-,TRBV7-2,TRBJ1-3,-,TGTGCCAGCAGCTTGGTGACGGGCTCTGGAAACACCATATATTTT,CASSLVTGSGNTIYF
-,TRBV9,TRBJ2-5,TRBD2,TGTGCCAGCAGCACCCGGACTAGCGCGATAGAGACCCAGTACTTC,CASSTRTSAIETQYF
-,TRBV10-3,TRBJ2-1,TRBD2,TGTGCCATCACCTCCGGGGAGGGGCGGTACAATGAGCAGTTCTTC,CAITSGEGRYNEQFF
-,TRBV27,TRBJ2-5,TRBD2,TGTGCCAGCAGTTTATTGGGACTAGCGGGGGTGGAGACCCAGTACTTC,CASSLLGLAGVETQYF
-,TRBV10-3,TRBJ1-4,TRBD1,TGTGCCATCAGTCCAAGACAGGGGGCCTTCTCAACTAATGAAAAACTGTTTTTT,CAISPRQGAFSTNEKLFF
-,TRBV6-2/TRBV6-3,TRBJ2-7,TRBD1,TGTGCCAGCAGTTACTACCCCAGGGACAGCTCCTACGAGCAGTACTTC,CASSYYPRDSSYEQYF
few,TRBV11-2,TRBJ1-6,-,TGTGCCAGCTCCCCCGGGGGTCTCTCCTATAATTCACCCCTCCACTTT,CASSPGGLSYNSPLHF
-,TRBV4-2,TRBJ1-2,TRBD1,TGTGCCAGCAGCCAACCACCCTGGCGGGACAGAAACTATGGCTACACCTTC,CASSQPPWRDRNYGYTF